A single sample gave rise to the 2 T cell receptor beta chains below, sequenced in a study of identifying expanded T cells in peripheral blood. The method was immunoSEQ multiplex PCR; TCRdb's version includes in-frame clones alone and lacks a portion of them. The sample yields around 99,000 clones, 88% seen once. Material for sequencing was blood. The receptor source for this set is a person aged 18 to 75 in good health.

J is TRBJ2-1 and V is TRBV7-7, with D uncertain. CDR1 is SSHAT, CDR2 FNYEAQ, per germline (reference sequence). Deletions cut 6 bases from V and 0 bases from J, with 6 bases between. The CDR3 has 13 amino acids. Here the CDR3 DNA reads TGTGCCAGCAGTACAAGCTCCTACAATGAGCAGTTCTTC. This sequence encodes CASSTSSYNEQFF.

The CDR3: CASSRQGWGMETQYF. The CDR3 nucleotides are TGTGCCAGCAGTCGACAGGGATGGGGCATGGAGACCCAGTACTTC. The chain carries TRBV6-5 and TRBJ2-5, with 7 bases that match TRBD1. This CDR3 has 15 amino acids. V shed 5 bases, J shed 5 bases, and the junction held 11 bases outside the gene matches. Germline-derived CDR1 and CDR2 are MNHEY and SVGAGI.